This passage covers 28 T cell receptor beta chains from one sample sequenced in a study of Ad26.COV2.S vaccination and SARS-CoV-2 variants. The treatment denotes: around 19 received Ad26.COV2.S at low or high dose, single or two shots; 5 received placebo; per-sample allocation not given. Collection of the samples took place on day 63 after the first injection of vaccine or placebo. Here immunoSEQ multiplex PCR was the method, and the copy in TCRdb shows in-frame clones only, minus some. The data contain about 460,000 clones, approximately 90% of them seen just once; the ten biggest clones take up 1.7%. Material: peripheral blood, obtained in a trial of Ad26.COV2.S vaccine versus placebo. Source of these receptors: a person aged 18-65 years who received the Ad26.COV2.S COVID-19 vaccine or a placebo.

This clone was seen a single time. The V call is TRBV30, the J call TRBJ2-7, with D possibly being TRBD2 (6 bases). The CDR3 is made up of 15 amino acids. Germline V gene data show CDR1 as GTSNPN and CDR2 as SVGIG (reference sequence). Trimming removed 0 bases at V and 4 bases at J, with 16 bases between. The CDR3 protein is CAWSVASGLFYEQYF. In DNA form, the CDR3 reads TGTGCCTGGAGTGTGGCCTCGGGACTTTTTTACGAGCAGTACTTC.

CDR3 nucleotide sequence: TGTGCCAGCAGCCCTAGTGGCGCTCACGAGGAGCAGTTCTTC. It translates to CASSPSGAHEEQFF. The V gene is TRBV7-2, the J gene TRBJ2-1; D is uncertain. The V end was cut by 5 bases, the J end by 10 bases, with 18 bases between. The CDR3 extends over 14 amino acids. CDR1 is SGHTA and CDR2 is FQGNSA in the germline V gene.

The CDR3 bases are TGTGCCTGGGACAGGGGACGGGACATTCAGTACTTC. This encodes CAWDRGRDIQYF. This chain links TRBV30 with TRBJ2-4, with 8 bases fitting TRBD1. In germline, CDR1 is GTSNPN, CDR2 SVGIG (reference sequence). Germline trimming cut 5 bases from V and 8 bases from J; bases unmatched to any gene: 5. The CDR3 has 12 amino acids. Drawing the rest from reference TRBV30 and TRBJ2-4, the complete variable domain is SQTIHQWPATLVQPVGSPLSLECTVEGTSNPNLYWYRQAAGRGLQLLFYSVGIGQISSEVPQNLSASRPQDRQFILSSKKLLLSDSGFYLCAWDRGRDIQYFGAGTRLSVL.

V and J are TRBV9 and TRBJ2-2; D remains unclear. Between the trimmed V and J ends, which lost 0 bases and 0 bases, there was a span of 15 bases. The CDR3 length is 18 residues. CDR1 is SGDLS, CDR2 YYNGEE, per germline. The CDR3 here is CASSVASVKPANTGELFF. For the CDR3, the DNA is TGTGCCAGCAGCGTAGCTTCTGTCAAGCCTGCGAACACCGGGGAGCTGTTTTTT.

The V and J genes are TRBV5-4 and TRBJ2-5; D possibly corresponds to TRBD2 (5 bases). Trimming removed 4 bases from V and 5 bases from J, with 12 bases in between. The germline CDR1 and CDR2 sequences are SGHNT and YYREEE (reference sequence). The CDR3 consists of 13 residues. Here the CDR3 reads CASSLKTGETQYF. CDR3 DNA sequence: TGTGCCAGCAGCCTGAAGACGGGGGAGACCCAGTACTTC.

The chain recombines TRBV5-1 with TRBJ2-4, with TRBD1 matching over 8 bases. The CDR3 is 14 residues long. The V gene end was trimmed by 4 bases and the J gene end by 9 bases; junction bases not matched to a gene: 9. The germline V gene encodes CDR1 SGHRS and CDR2 YFSETQ. CDR3 region: CASSDPGGAGIQYF. Written as DNA, the CDR3 is TGCGCCAGCAGCGACCCAGGGGGCGCCGGCATTCAGTACTTC.

There are a few counts of this clone. The chain carries TRBV19 and TRBJ2-5; perhaps TRBD1 as D (6 bases). This CDR3 is 16 amino acids long. Germline V CDR1 and CDR2: LNHDA, SQIVND (reference sequence). The ends were cut back, 4 bases at V and 0 bases at J, with 15 bases in the middle. As DNA, the CDR3 is TGTGCCAGTAGTAAAGGCACAGGGACGTACCAAGAGACCCAGTACTTC. Its translation is CASSKGTGTYQETQYF.

The chain recombines TRBV7-9 with TRBJ2-5, with TRBD1 identical over 9 bases. Germline CDR1 reads SEHNR; CDR2 reads FQNEAQ (reference sequence). This CDR3 has 17 residues. V lost 2 bases to trimming and J lost 5 bases; unmatched junction nucleotides: 12. In DNA, the CDR3 is TGTGCCAGCAGCTTAATTAGGGGACAGGGTTCCTATGAGACCCAGTACTTC. This encodes CASSLIRGQGSYETQYF.

The chain couples TRBV13 to TRBJ2-5; 8 bases align to TRBD1. The CDR3 covers 13 residues. V shed 5 bases and J 4 bases; nucleotides not matched to a gene: 3. Germline V gene data show CDR1 as PRHDT and CDR2 as FYEKMQ (reference sequence). The CDR3 DNA sequence: TGTGCCAGCAGCGCGGACAGGGTAGAGACCCAGTACTTC. This gives the protein CASSADRVETQYF.

The rearrangement links TRBV7-3 to TRBJ2-5, with TRBD2 identical over 12 bases. The CDR3 has 16 amino acids. J lost 2 bases, V lost 4 bases, and 5 bases had no gene match. Germline V gives CDR1 SGHTA, CDR2 FQGTGA. CDR3 nucleotides: TGTGCCAGCAGCTCAAGACTAGCGGGAGAGCAAGAGACCCAGTACTTC. Translation gives CASSSRLAGEQETQYF.

CDR3 coding DNA: TGTGCCAGCAGCGGACAGGGGGCAACTGAAGCTTTCTTT. Amino acid sequence: CASSGQGATEAFF. This chain links TRBV9 with TRBJ1-1, with 10 bases that match TRBD1. This CDR3 has 13 residues. The germline V gene encodes CDR1 SGDLS and CDR2 YYNGEE. Trimming at V came to 3 bases and at J to 5 bases, leaving 1 base not matched to a gene.

This chain joins TRBV5-1 and TRBJ1-2; D is ambiguous. V was trimmed by 2 bases and J by 4 bases, leaving 9 bases between them. Germline V gene lookup returns CDR1 SGHRS and CDR2 YFSETQ. This CDR3 region has 13 residues. CDR3: CASSLSVGYGYTF. The CDR3, as DNA: TGCGCCAGCAGCTTATCCGTTGGCTATGGCTACACCTTC.

The chain joins TRBV9 to TRBJ1-1; D unresolved. The CDR3 has 13 residues. The germline V gene encodes CDR1 SGDLS and CDR2 YYNGEE. The ends were cut back, 4 bases at V and 1 base at J, with 8 bases in the middle. For the CDR3, the DNA is TGTGCCAGCAGCCCACCACCGAACACTGAAGCTTTCTTT. It codes for CASSPPPNTEAFF.

The chain is built from TRBV5-1 and TRBJ2-7; 7 bases map to TRBD1. This CDR3 comprises 14 residues. The germline V gene encodes CDR1 SGHRS and CDR2 YFSETQ. V was clipped by 4 bases and J by 4 bases; unmatched bases: 8. Written as DNA, the CDR3 is TGCGCCAGCAGCCCCGGGACAGTTTTGTACGAGCAGTACTTC. Translating it yields CASSPGTVLYEQYF.

This clone occurred a few times. The chain is built from TRBV7-9 and TRBJ1-3; 7 bases map to TRBD1. This CDR3 region has 15 residues. The V gene end was trimmed by 6 bases and the J gene end by 4 bases; junction bases not matched to a gene: 9. Germline V gives CDR1 SEHNR, CDR2 FQNEAQ (reference sequence). The CDR3 here is CASRPTTGRGNTIYF. CDR3 sequence (DNA): TGTGCCAGCAGACCCACGACAGGGCGAGGAAACACCATATATTTT.

The chain uses TRBV19 and TRBJ1-5; a possible D gene is TRBD1 (6 bases). This CDR3 spans 14 amino acids. Trimming cost V 6 bases and J 3 bases, with 12 bases left between them. Germline CDR1 LNHDA, CDR2 SQIVND (reference sequence). In DNA form, the CDR3 reads TGTGCCAGTAGCCTCGACAGGTTCAATCAGCCCCAGCATTTT. It codes for CASSLDRFNQPQHF. Together with reference TRBV19 and TRBJ1-5, the CDR3 gives the full variable domain: DGGITQSPKYLFRKEGQNVTLSCEQNLNHDAMYWYRQDPGQGLRLIYYSQIVNDFQKGDIAEGYSVSREKKESFPLTVTSAQKNPTAFYLCASSLDRFNQPQHFGDGTRLSIL.

The V and J genes are TRBV6-2 or TRBV6-3 and TRBJ1-6; a possible D gene is TRBD1 (5 bases). Germline loops: CDR1 MNHEY, CDR2 SVGEGT. This CDR3 region has 19 residues. Deletions cut 3 bases from V and 0 bases from J, with 18 bases between. CDR3 region: CASSYHPREGSSYNSPLHF. The CDR3 nucleotides are TGTGCCAGCAGTTATCATCCTCGGGAGGGGAGCTCCTATAATTCACCCCTCCACTTT.

The rearrangement links TRBV6-2 or TRBV6-3 to TRBJ1-1; D unclear. Germline V gene sequence: CDR1 MNHEY, CDR2 SVGEGT. The CDR3 runs to 16 residues. Trimming removed 0 bases at V and 3 bases at J, with 14 bases between. The CDR3 reads CASSYSFGGWDTEAFF. DNA for the CDR3: TGTGCCAGCAGTTACTCGTTCGGTGGTTGGGACACTGAAGCTTTCTTT.

This clone showed up just once. The V gene is TRBV5-3, the J gene TRBJ1-1; 8 nucleotides line up with TRBD1. TRBV5-3 is classed as an ORF, of uncertain function. The trim removed 4 bases at V and 2 bases at J, leaving 13 bases unmatched. This CDR3 contains 17 residues. The CDR3 nucleotides read TGTGCCAGAAGCAGAAGACGGACAGGGAGGGGTAACACTGAAGCTTTCTTT. Translation: CARSRRRTGRGNTEAFF.

This clone occurred once. CDR3 coding DNA: TGTGCCAGCAGCCCGATTGACAGAACTGGAAACACCATATATTTT. This encodes CASSPIDRTGNTIYF. The chain is built from TRBV7-2 and TRBJ1-3; possibly TRBD1 for D (5 bases). CDR3 length equals 15 residues. V was clipped by 5 bases and J by 2 bases, with 13 bases between them. CDR1 SGHTA and CDR2 FQGNSA come from the germline V gene. Full variable domain (remainder filled in from reference TRBV7-2 and TRBJ1-3): GAGVSQSPSNKVTEKGKDVELRCDPISGHTALYWYRQSLGQGLEFLIYFQGNSAPDKSGLPSDRFSAERTGGSVSTLTIQRTQQEDSAVYLCASSPIDRTGNTIYFGEGSWLTVV.

The V and J genes are TRBV4-1 and TRBJ2-1, with 14 positions matching TRBD2. CDR3 length equals 17 residues. J gave up 3 bases and V 4 bases, and 5 bases lay outside the gene matches. From germline, CDR1 is MGHRA and CDR2 YSYEKL. The CDR3 region is CASSPGLAGVNYNEQFF. DNA for the CDR3: TGCGCCAGCAGCCCGGGACTAGCGGGGGTGAACTACAATGAGCAGTTCTTC.

The chain is built from TRBV4-2 and TRBJ2-3; possible D gene TRBD2, 6 bases. The CDR3 spans 14 residues. Between the trimmed V and J ends, which lost 4 bases and 0 bases, there was a span of 8 bases. Germline lookup yields CDR1 LGHNA and CDR2 YNFKEQ. This CDR3 is CASSPGTSTDTQYF. DNA of the CDR3: TGTGCCAGCAGCCCAGGGACTAGCACAGATACGCAGTATTTT.

This chain links TRBV28 with TRBJ2-3; 8 nucleotides align to TRBD1. The CDR3 length is 16 residues. From germline, CDR1 is MDHEN and CDR2 SYDVKM. Trimming cost V 3 bases and J 1 base; bases outside gene matches: 6. As DNA, the CDR3 is TGTGCCAGCAGTTTGGTCGGACAGGGCCGCACAGATACGCAGTATTTT. It codes for CASSLVGQGRTDTQYF.

This clone was detected only once. V is TRBV9 and J is TRBJ2-7; possibly TRBD1 or TRBD2 for D (5 bases each). Trimming took off 3 bases at V and 6 bases at J, with 10 bases between the two ends. Germline values: CDR1 SGDLS, CDR2 YYNGEE. CDR3 size: 12 residues. CDR3 nucleotides: TGTGCCAGCAGCGGGTTCGGGGCCGAGCAGTACTTC. Translating it yields CASSGFGAEQYF.

J is TRBJ2-7 and V is TRBV6-5; D remains ambiguous. Germline CDR1 and CDR2: MNHEY and SVGAGI. The CDR3 is 12 amino acids. The V and J ends lost 5 bases and 9 bases respectively, with 14 bases between them. The CDR3 reads CASSPDTHLQYF. CDR3 coding DNA: TGTGCCAGCAGTCCCGACACGCATCTGCAGTACTTC.

The chain recombines TRBV12-3 or TRBV12-4 with TRBJ2-7; D is unclear. This CDR3 is built from 13 residues. The V end lost 7 bases, the J end lost 2 bases, and 12 bases lay between the germline ends. Written as DNA, the CDR3 is TGTGCCAGCACCCCAGGCGGAACCTACGAGCAGTACTTC. Encoded protein: CASTPGGTYEQYF.

The rearrangement links TRBV27 to TRBJ2-3; 10 positions match TRBD2. The germline gives CDR1 MNHEY, CDR2 SMNVEV (reference sequence). The V and J ends lost 3 bases and 1 base, in that order; junction bases with no gene match: 7. This CDR3 spans 17 amino acids. For the CDR3, the DNA is TGTGCCAGCAGTTTCAGGAGCGGGAGGGCCGGCACAGATACGCAGTATTTT. Protein sequence: CASSFRSGRAGTDTQYF.

V and J are TRBV7-3 and TRBJ2-3, with D possibly being TRBD2 (7 bases). Trimming shortened V by 5 bases and J by 7 bases, and 13 bases separated the two germline ends. Germline values: CDR1 SGHTA, CDR2 FQGTGA. This CDR3 region has 13 residues. The CDR3 region has the DNA TGTGCCAGCAGCCTCGGGGGGCACTATACGCAGTATTTT. This sequence encodes CASSLGGHYTQYF.